Listed below are T cell receptor delta chains from one sample, sequenced in a study of γδ T cells in repeated Plasmodium falciparum infection. TCRdb reprocessed the multiplex PCR reads through CATT. The sample holds 85,000 to 90,000 delta-chain clones; approximately 1.5% are singletons and the top ten take 9%. The sequencing sample was made of gamma-delta T cells from blood. Receptors originate from a pool of human donors (malaria-infected and uninfected, not separated). Each CDR3 is given with its conserved first and last residue. D genes are given only for firm matches. Clone size, where shown, is once, few, many, or a class for clones that have expanded.

TRDJ2,TRDD2,many,TRDV1,CALGDPPPSYVSLTAQLFF,TGTGCTCTTGGGGATCCCCCCCCTTCCTACGTTTCTTTGACAGCACAACTCTTCTTT
TRDJ1,TRDD3,many,TRDV3,CAFAIKIWGILADKLIF,TGTGCCTTTGCAATAAAAATCTGGGGGATATTAGCCGATAAACTCATCTTT
TRDJ1,-,many,TRDV1,CALGERCLSYVFNWGLYTDKLIF,TGTGCTCTTGGGGAACGGTGTCTTTCCTACGTCTTCAACTGGGGTTTGTACACCGATAAACTCATCTTT
TRDJ3,TRDD3,many,TRDV2,CACDVLGESSWDTRQMFF,TGTGCCTGTGACGTACTGGGGGAAAGCTCCTGGGACACCCGACAGATGTTTTTC
TRDJ1,TRDD3,many,TRDV1,CALGRPYRTGGYADKLIF,TGTGCTCTTGGGAGACCCTATAGGACTGGGGGATACGCCGATAAACTCATCTTT
TRDJ1,TRDD3,many,TRDV2,CACDRLGDHRDKLIF,TGTGCCTGTGACAGGCTGGGGGACCACCGCGATAAACTCATCTTT
TRDJ1,-,medium-sized,TRDV1,CALGKKYSRGGNTDKLIF,TGTGCTCTTGGGAAAAAGTATTCGCGTGGGGGGAACACCGATAAACTCATCTTT
TRDJ1,-,few,TRDV1,CALWELLRGRGYSTPYTDKLIF,TGTGCTCTTTGGGAACTCCTTCGGGGTCGGGGGTACAGCACTCCGTACACCGATAAACTCATCTTT
TRDJ1,TRDD3,many,TRDV1,CALLPADEGYAGLVTDKLIF,TGTGCTCTCCTGCCCGCAGATGAGGGATACGCAGGTCTGGTCACCGATAAACTCATCTTT
TRDJ1,TRDD2,many,TRDV1,CALGDGPPSWPYTDKLIF,TGTGCTCTTGGGGATGGCCCCCCTTCCTGGCCGTACACCGATAAACTCATCTTT
TRDJ1,TRDD3,many,TRDV2,CACDVLGDTKLIF,TGTGCCTGTGACGTACTGGGGGATACTAAACTCATCTTT
TRDJ3,TRDD3,many,TRDV2,CACDVLGDRSWDTRQMFF,TGTGCCTGTGACGTACTGGGGGATCGCTCCTGGGACACCCGACAGATGTTTTTC
TRDJ1,-,many,TRDV1,CALGERSWADKLIF,TGTGCTCTTGGGGAACGTTCTTGGGCCGATAAACTCATCTTT
TRDJ1,TRDD3,many,TRDV1,CALGEISLPTLGDTGLIF,TGTGCTCTTGGGGAAATAAGCCTTCCTACACTGGGGGATACCGGACTCATCTTT
TRDJ3,TRDD3,many,TRDV2,CACDTGGGYALHSSWDTRQMFF,TGTGCCTGTGACACCGGAGGGGGATACGCGCTCCATAGCTCCTGGGACACCCGACAGATGTTTTTC
TRDJ1,-,many,TRDV1,CALGEGTYPVAWGLIF,TGTGCTCTTGGGGAAGGGACCTACCCTGTGGCCTGGGGACTCATCTTT
TRDJ1,TRDD3,many,TRDV1,CALGESFPQHPTTGGYHDKLIF,TGTGCTCTTGGGGAGTCTTTCCCCCAACACCCCACTACTGGGGGATACCACGATAAACTCATCTTT
TRDJ4,TRDD3,medium-sized,TRDV1,CALGEALKSWGSYRAPLIF,TGTGCTCTTGGGGAGGCCCTTAAGTCCTGGGGGTCCTATCGAGCACCCCTGATCTTT
TRDJ1,TRDD3,many,TRDV1,CALGELIGVWGIRCTDKLIF,TGTGCTCTTGGGGAATTAATAGGCGTTTGGGGGATACGGTGTACCGATAAACTCATCTTT
TRDJ1,TRDD3,many,TRDV2,CACDTLLGDTKLIF,TGTGCCTGTGACACCCTACTGGGGGATACGAAACTCATCTTT
TRDJ3,-,many,TRDV2,CACDTLPAALGASSSWDTRQMFF,TGTGCCTGTGACACCCTTCCTGCCGCTCTGGGGGCCAGTAGCTCCTGGGACACCCGACAGATGTTTTTC
TRDJ1,-,many,TRDV1,CALDPIFLYFFGGQYTDKLIF,TGTGCTCTTGACCCGATATTCCTGTACTTCTTCGGGGGACAGTACACCGATAAACTCATCTTT
TRDJ1,-,many,TRDV1,CALGDPFLLGDNTDKLIF,TGTGCTCTTGGGGATCCCTTCCTACTGGGGGACAACACCGATAAACTCATCTTT
TRDJ1,-,medium-sized,TRDV2,CACDTGIYRITDKLIF,TGTGCCTGTGACACGGGGATTTATAGGATCACCGATAAACTCATCTTT
TRDJ1,-,many,TRDV1,CALGELRSYVWGYTDKLIF,TGTGCTCTTGGGGAACTAAGGTCCTACGTTTGGGGATACACCGATAAACTCATCTTT
TRDJ1,-,many,TRDV1,CALGPLSFQTARWGPHTDKLIF,TGTGCTCTTGGGCCCCTCTCCTTCCAAACGGCCCGCTGGGGACCCCACACCGATAAACTCATCTTT
TRDJ1,-,many,TRDV1,CALGDHGLYTKLIF,TGTGCTCTTGGGGACCACGGCCTTTATACTAAACTCATCTTT
TRDJ1,-,many,TRDV1,CALGEGSGVPEPNLWDPDKLIF,-
TRDJ1,-,medium-sized,TRDV1,CALGEYTALPAVGADKLIF,TGTGCTCTTGGGGAATATACCGCGCTACCGGCAGTGGGAGCCGATAAACTCATCTTT
TRDJ3,TRDD3,many,TRDV1,CALGERPYLPTGGYFSCDTRQMFF,TGTGCTCTTGGGGAAAGGCCCTACCTTCCAACTGGGGGATACTTCTCCTGTGACACCCGACAGATGTTTTTC
TRDJ1,-,many,TRDV1,CALWGRSYTDKLIF,TGTGCTCTCTGGGGACGATCGTACACCGATAAACTCATCTTT
TRDJ1,-,few,TRDV1,CALGGKNPPYGDYEFSGAGGPTDKLIF,TGTGCTCTTGGGGGAAAAAACCCCCCCTACGGAGATTATGAGTTCTCTGGGGCTGGAGGGCCCACCGATAAACTCATCTTT
TRDJ1,-,many,TRDV1,CALGVFFHRVDKLIF,TGTGCTCTTGGAGTTTTCTTCCATCGGGTCGATAAACTCATCTTT
TRDJ1,TRDD3,many,TRDV1,CALRRSGGYGYKLIF,TGTGCTCTTCGACGGAGTGGGGGATACGGATATAAACTCATCTTT
TRDJ1,-,few,TRDV3,CASSSFSLGTDELIF,TGTGCCTCCTCCTCATTTTCCTTGGGGACCGATGAACTCATCTTT
TRDJ1,TRDD3,many,TRDV1,CALGELRPPGLTGGYAGTDKLIF,TGTGCTCTTGGGGAACTAAGGCCTCCCGGGCTTACTGGGGGATACGCGGGTACCGATAAACTCATCTTT
TRDJ1,TRDD2,many,TRDV1,CALGVFLLRRISDKLIF,TGTGCTCTTGGGGTATTCCTACTCAGAAGGATATCCGATAAACTCATCTTT
TRDJ1,-,many,TRDV1,CALGEHRYTDKLIF,TGTGCTCTTGGGGAACACCGATACACCGATAAACTCATCTTT
TRDJ1,-,many,TRDV1,CALGTHLVDKYNTDKLIF,TGTGCTCTTGGGACCCACCTGGTGGATAAGTATAACACCGATAAACTCATCTTT
TRDJ1,TRDD3,many,TRDV1,CALGEQAFNWLPGDTTDKLIF,TGTGCTCTTGGGGAACAGGCTTTCAATTGGCTGCCGGGGGATACAACCGATAAACTCATCTTT
TRDJ1,TRDD3,many,TRDV3,CAFICRLGDTEKLIF,TGTGCCTTTATTTGTCGGCTGGGGGATACGGAAAAACTCATCTTT
TRDJ1,TRDD3,many,TRDV2,CACVIVGDPYTDKLIF,TGTGCCTGTGTTATCGTGGGGGACCCGTACACCGATAAACTCATCTTT
TRDJ1,-,medium-sized,TRDV1,CALGDPVGFLPVLGAYTDKLIF,TGTGCTCTTGGGGACCCGGTGGGCTTCCTACCGGTACTGGGGGCCTACACCGATAAACTCATCTTT
TRDJ1,-,many,TRDV1,CALGELCPRNIPTDKLIF,TGTGCTCTTGGGGAACTATGTCCGCGTAATATACCCACCGATAAACTCATCTTT
TRDJ1,-,-,TRDV1,CALGETIRDPACQLIF,TGTGCTCTTGGGGAAACTATAAGGGATCCGGCGTGCCAGCTCATCTTT
TRDJ1,TRDD3,many,TRDV1,CALGDGYAGILGTDKLIF,TGTGCTCTTGGGGATGGGTACGCTGGGATACTAGGCACCGATAAACTCATCTTT
TRDJ3,TRDD3,many,TRDV2,CACDMILGDTRFWDTRQMFF,TGTGCCTGTGACATGATACTGGGGGATACGCGTTTCTGGGACACCCGACAGATGTTTTTC
TRDJ1,-,few,TRDV1,CALGALYLGGQYTDKLIF,TGTGCTCTTGGGGCCCTTTACCTAGGGGGACAGTACACCGATAAACTCATCTTT
TRDJ1,-,many,TRDV1,CALGDANTDKLIF,TGTGCTCTTGGGGACGCCAACACCGATAAACTCATCTTT
TRDJ1,TRDD2,many,TRDV1,CALGERGPSYTPWYDSYTDKLIF,TGTGCTCTTGGGGAACGGGGGCCTTCCTACACCCCATGGTACGATTCGTACACCGATAAACTCATCTTT
TRDJ1,TRDD3,many,TRDV2,CACDILGDYTDKLIF,TGTGCCTGTGACATTTTGGGGGATTACACCGATAAACTCATCTTT
TRDJ2,TRDD3,many,TRDV1,CALGNCPSYWGIRALTAQLFF,TGTGCTCTTGGGAACTGCCCTTCCTACTGGGGGATACGCGCTTTGACAGCACAACTCTTCTTT
TRDJ1,-,many,TRDV1,CALGPKPSYVVLGGCYTDKLIF,TGTGCTCTTGGGCCTAAGCCTTCCTACGTGGTACTGGGGGGTTGTTACACCGATAAACTCATCTTT